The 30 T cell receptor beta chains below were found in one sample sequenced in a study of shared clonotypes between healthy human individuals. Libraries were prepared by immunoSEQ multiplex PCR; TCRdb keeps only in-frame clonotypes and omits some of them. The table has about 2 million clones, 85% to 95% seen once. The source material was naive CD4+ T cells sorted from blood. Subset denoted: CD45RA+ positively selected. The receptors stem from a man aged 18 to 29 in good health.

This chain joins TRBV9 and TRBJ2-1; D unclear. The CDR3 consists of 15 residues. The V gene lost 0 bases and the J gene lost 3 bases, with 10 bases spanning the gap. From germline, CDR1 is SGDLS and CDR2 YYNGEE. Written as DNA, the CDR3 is TGTGCCAGCAGCGTAGATGGGGATTTCTACAATGAGCAGTTCTTC. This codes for CASSVDGDFYNEQFF.

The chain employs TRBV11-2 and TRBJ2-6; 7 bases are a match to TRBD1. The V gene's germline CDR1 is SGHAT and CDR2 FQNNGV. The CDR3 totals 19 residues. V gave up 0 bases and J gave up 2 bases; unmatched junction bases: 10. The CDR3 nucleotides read TGTGCCAGCAGCTTAGATCAAGACAGGGTGGCTGCTGGGGCCAACGTCCTGACTTTC. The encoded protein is CASSLDQDRVAAGANVLTF.

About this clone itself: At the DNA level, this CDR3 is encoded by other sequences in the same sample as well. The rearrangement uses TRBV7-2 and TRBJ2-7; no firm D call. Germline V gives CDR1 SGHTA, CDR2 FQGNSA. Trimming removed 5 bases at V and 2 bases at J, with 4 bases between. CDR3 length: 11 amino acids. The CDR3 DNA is TGTGCCAGCAGCAAGACCTACGAGCAGTACTTC. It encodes CASSKTYEQYF.

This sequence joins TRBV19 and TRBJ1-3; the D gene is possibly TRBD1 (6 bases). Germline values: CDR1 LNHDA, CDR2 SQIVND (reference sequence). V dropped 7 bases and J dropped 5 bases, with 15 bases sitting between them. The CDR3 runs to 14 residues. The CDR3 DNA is TGTGCCAGTATCGCGGACAGTTTCCGAAACACCATATATTTT. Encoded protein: CASIADSFRNTIYF. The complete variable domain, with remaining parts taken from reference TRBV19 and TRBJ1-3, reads DGGITQSPKYLFRKEGQNVTLSCEQNLNHDAMYWYRQDPGQGLRLIYYSQIVNDFQKGDIAEGYSVSREKKESFPLTVTSAQKNPTAFYLCASIADSFRNTIYFGEGSWLTVV.

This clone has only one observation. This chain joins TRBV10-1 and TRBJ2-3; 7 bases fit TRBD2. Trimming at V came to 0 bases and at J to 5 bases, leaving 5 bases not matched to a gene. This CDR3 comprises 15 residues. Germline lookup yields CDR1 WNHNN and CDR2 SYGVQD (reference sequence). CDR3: CASSESLAALDTQYF. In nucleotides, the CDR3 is TGCGCCAGCAGTGAGTCGCTAGCGGCGCTAGATACGCAGTATTTT.

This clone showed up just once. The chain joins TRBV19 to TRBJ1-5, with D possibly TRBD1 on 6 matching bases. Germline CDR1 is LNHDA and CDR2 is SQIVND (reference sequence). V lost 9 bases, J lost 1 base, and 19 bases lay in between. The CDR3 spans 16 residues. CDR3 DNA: TGTGCCAGCTCCTTAACCGGGACACCAAGCAATCAGCCCCAGCATTTT. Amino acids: CASSLTGTPSNQPQHF.

CDR3 nucleotides: TGTGCCAGCAGCCGTCGACTAGCCCTGAGTTTCACAGATACGCAGTATTTT. It codes for CASSRRLALSFTDTQYF. The chain employs TRBV14 and TRBJ2-3; 7 bases match TRBD2. The CDR3 loop spans 17 amino acids. Trimming took 4 bases from V and 2 from J; bases not matched to a gene: 12. CDR1 and CDR2 (germline): SGHDN, FVKESK.

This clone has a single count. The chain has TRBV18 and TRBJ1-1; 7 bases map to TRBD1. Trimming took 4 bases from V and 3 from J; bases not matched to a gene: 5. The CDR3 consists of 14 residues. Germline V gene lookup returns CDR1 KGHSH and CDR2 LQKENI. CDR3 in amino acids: CASSRRTGDTEAFF. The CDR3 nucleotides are TGTGCCAGCTCACGACGAACAGGGGACACTGAAGCTTTCTTT.

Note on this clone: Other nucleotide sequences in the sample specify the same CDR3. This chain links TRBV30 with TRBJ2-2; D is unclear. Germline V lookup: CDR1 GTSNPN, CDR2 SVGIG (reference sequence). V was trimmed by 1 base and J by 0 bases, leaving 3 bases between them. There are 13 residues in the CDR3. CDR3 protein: CAWSASNTGELFF. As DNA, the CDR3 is TGTGCCTGGAGTGCCTCGAACACCGGGGAGCTGTTTTTT. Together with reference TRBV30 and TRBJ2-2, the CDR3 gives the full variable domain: SQTIHQWPATLVQPVGSPLSLECTVEGTSNPNLYWYRQAAGRGLQLLFYSVGIGQISSEVPQNLSASRPQDRQFILSSKKLLLSDSGFYLCAWSASNTGELFFGEGSRLTVL.

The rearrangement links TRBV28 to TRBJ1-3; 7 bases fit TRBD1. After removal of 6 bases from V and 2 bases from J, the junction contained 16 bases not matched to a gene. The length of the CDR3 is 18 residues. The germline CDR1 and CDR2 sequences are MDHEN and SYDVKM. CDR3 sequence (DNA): TGTGCCAGCAGACCGTCGACAGGGAATGTCTTAACTGGAAACACCATATATTTT. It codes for CASRPSTGNVLTGNTIYF. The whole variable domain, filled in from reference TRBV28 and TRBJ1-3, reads DVKVTQSSRYLVKRTGEKVFLECVQDMDHENMFWYRQDPGLGLRLIYFSYDVKMKEKGDIPEGYSVSREKKERFSLILESASTNQTSMYLCASRPSTGNVLTGNTIYFGEGSWLTVV.

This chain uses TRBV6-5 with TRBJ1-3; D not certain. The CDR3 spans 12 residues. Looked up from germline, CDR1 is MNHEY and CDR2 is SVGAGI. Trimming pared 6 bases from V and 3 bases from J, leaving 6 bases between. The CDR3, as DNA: TGTGCCAGCAGAAATCGTGGAAACACCATATATTTT. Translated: CASRNRGNTIYF.

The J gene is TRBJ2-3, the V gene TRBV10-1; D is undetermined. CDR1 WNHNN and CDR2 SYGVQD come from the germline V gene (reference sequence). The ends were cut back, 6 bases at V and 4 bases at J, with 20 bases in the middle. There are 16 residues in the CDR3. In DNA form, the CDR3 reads TGCGCCAGCAGCCGGGTCCCCGCTTTGGGTCCAGATACGCAGTATTTT. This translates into CASSRVPALGPDTQYF.

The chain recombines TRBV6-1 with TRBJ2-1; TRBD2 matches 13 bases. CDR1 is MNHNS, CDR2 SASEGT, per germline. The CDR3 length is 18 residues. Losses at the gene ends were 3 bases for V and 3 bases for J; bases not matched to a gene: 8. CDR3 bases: TGTGCCAGCAGTGAGACTAGCGGGGGGCCTTTGCTCTACAATGAGCAGTTCTTC. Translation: CASSETSGGPLLYNEQFF.

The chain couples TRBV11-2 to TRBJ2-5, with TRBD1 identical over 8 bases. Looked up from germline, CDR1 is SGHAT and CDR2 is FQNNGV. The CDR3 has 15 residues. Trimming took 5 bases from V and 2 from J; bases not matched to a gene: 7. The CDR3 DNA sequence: TGTGCCAGCAGCCGAGGACAGGGCGGTCAAGAGACCCAGTACTTC. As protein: CASSRGQGGQETQYF.

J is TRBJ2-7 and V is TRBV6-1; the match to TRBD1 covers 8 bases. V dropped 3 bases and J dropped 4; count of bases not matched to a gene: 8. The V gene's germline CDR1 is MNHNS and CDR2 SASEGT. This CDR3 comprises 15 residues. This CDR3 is CASSESGTGKYEQYF. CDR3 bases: TGTGCCAGCAGTGAGTCCGGGACAGGAAAATACGAGCAGTACTTC.

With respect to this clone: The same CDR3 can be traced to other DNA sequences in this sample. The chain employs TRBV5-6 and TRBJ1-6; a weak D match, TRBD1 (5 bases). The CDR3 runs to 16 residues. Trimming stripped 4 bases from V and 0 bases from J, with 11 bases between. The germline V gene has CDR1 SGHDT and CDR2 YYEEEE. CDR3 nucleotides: TGTGCCAGCAGCCCCGGGGGGAGCTCCTATAATTCACCCCTCCACTTT. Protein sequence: CASSPGGSSYNSPLHF.

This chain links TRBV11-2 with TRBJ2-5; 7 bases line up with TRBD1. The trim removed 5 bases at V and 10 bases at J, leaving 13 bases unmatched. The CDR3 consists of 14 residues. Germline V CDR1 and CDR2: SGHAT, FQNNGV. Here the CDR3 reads CASSPSNRGRDQYF. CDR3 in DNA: TGTGCCAGCAGCCCCTCTAACAGGGGACGGGACCAGTACTTC.

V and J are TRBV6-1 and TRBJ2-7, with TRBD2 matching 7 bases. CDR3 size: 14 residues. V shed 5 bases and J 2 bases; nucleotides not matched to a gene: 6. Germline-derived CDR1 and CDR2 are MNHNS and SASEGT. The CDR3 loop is CASSSQGGPYEQYF. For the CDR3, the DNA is TGTGCCAGCAGTTCTCAGGGAGGGCCCTACGAGCAGTACTTC.

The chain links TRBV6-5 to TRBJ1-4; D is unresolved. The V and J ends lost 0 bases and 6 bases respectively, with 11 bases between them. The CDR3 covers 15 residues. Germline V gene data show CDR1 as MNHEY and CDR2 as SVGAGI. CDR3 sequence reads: CASSYSRHRDEKLFF. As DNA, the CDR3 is TGTGCCAGCAGTTACTCCCGACACAGAGATGAAAAACTGTTTTTT.

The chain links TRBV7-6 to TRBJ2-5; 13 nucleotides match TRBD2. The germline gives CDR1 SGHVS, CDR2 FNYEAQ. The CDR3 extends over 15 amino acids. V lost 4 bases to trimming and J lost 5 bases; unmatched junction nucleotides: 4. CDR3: CASSYTGLAGETQYF. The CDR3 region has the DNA TGTGCCAGCAGCTACACGGGACTAGCGGGGGAGACCCAGTACTTC. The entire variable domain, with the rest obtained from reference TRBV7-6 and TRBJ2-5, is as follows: GAGVSQSPRYKVTKRGQDVALRCDPISGHVSLYWYRQALGQGPEFLTYFNYEAQQDKSGLPNDRFSAERPEGSISTLTIQRTEQRDSAMYRCASSYTGLAGETQYFGPGTRLLVL.

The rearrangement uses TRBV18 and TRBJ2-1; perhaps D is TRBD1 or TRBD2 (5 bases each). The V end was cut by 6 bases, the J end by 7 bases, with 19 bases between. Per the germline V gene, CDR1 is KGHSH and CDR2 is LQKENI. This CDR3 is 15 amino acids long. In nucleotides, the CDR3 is TGTGCCAGCTCCGTCGGGACCTCAGGGTCGAATGAGCAGTTCTTC. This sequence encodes CASSVGTSGSNEQFF.

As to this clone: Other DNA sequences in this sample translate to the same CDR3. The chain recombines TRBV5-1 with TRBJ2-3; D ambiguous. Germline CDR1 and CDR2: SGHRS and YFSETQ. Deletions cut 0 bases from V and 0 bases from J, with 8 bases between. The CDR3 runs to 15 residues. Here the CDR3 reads CASSLDTPSTDTQYF. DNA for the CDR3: TGCGCCAGCAGCTTGGACACTCCTAGCACAGATACGCAGTATTTT. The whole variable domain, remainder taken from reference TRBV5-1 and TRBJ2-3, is KAGVTQTPRYLIKTRGQQVTLSCSPISGHRSVSWYQQTPGQGLQFLFEYFSETQRNKGNFPGRFSGRQFSNSRSEMNVSTLELGDSALYLCASSLDTPSTDTQYFGPGTRLTVL.

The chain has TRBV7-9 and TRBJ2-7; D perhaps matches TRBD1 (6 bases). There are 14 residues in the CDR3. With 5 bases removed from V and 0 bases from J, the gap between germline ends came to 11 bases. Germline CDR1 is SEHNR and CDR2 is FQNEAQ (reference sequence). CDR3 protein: CASSPGVPSYEQYF. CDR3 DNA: TGTGCCAGCAGCCCAGGGGTTCCCTCCTACGAGCAGTACTTC.

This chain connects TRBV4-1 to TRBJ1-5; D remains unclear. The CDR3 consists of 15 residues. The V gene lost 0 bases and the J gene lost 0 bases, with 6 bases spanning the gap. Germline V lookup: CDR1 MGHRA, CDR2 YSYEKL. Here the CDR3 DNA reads TGCGCCAGCAGCCAAGAGCAGGCTAGCAATCAGCCCCAGCATTTT. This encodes CASSQEQASNQPQHF.

The CDR3: CASSFDHLAAGNTIYF. The CDR3 DNA reads TGCGCCAGCAGCTTCGACCACTTAGCGGCTGGAAACACCATATATTTT. The chain carries TRBV5-1 and TRBJ1-3; D not certain. CDR1 is SGHRS and CDR2 is YFSETQ in the germline V gene. V was cut by 2 bases and J by 2 bases, with 14 bases left in between. This CDR3 is 16 amino acids long.

CDR3 DNA sequence: TGTGCCAGCCTCGGACAGACCAACTATGGCTACACCTTC. Translating it yields CASLGQTNYGYTF. The rearrangement links TRBV6-1 to TRBJ1-2; perhaps TRBD1 as D (6 bases). V was cut by 8 bases and J by 2 bases, with 12 bases left in between. The CDR3 covers 13 residues. Per the germline V gene, CDR1 is MNHNS and CDR2 is SASEGT.

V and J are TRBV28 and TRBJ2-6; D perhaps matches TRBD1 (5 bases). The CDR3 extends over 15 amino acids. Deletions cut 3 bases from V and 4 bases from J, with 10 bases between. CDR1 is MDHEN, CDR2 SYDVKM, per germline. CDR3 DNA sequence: TGTGCCAGCAGTTTTCAGGGAACAGGGGCCAACGTCCTGACTTTC. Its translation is CASSFQGTGANVLTF.

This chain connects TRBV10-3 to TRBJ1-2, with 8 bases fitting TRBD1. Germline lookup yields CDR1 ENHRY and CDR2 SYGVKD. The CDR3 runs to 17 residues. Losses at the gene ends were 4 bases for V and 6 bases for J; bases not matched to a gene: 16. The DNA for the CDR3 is TGTGCCATCAGTGCCTCGGGGCAGGGGGCGCTTAAGAATGGCTACACCTTC. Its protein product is CAISASGQGALKNGYTF.

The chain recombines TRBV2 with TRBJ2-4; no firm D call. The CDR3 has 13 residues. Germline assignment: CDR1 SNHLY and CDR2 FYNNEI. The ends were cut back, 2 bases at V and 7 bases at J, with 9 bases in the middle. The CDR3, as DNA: TGTGCCAGCAGTGAACCCCCTCTTAACATTCAGTACTTC. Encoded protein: CASSEPPLNIQYF. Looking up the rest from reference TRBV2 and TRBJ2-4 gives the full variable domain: EPEVTQTPSHQVTQMGQEVILRCVPISNHLYFYWYRQILGQKVEFLVSFYNNEISEKSEIFDDQFSVERPDGSNFTLKIRSTKLEDSAMYFCASSEPPLNIQYFGAGTRLSVL.

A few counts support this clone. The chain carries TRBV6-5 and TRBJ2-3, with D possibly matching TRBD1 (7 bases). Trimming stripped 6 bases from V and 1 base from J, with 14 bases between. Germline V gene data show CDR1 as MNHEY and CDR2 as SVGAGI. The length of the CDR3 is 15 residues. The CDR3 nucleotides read TGTGCCAGCAGGCGACTAGGGACAGGCACAGATACGCAGTATTTT. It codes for CASRRLGTGTDTQYF.